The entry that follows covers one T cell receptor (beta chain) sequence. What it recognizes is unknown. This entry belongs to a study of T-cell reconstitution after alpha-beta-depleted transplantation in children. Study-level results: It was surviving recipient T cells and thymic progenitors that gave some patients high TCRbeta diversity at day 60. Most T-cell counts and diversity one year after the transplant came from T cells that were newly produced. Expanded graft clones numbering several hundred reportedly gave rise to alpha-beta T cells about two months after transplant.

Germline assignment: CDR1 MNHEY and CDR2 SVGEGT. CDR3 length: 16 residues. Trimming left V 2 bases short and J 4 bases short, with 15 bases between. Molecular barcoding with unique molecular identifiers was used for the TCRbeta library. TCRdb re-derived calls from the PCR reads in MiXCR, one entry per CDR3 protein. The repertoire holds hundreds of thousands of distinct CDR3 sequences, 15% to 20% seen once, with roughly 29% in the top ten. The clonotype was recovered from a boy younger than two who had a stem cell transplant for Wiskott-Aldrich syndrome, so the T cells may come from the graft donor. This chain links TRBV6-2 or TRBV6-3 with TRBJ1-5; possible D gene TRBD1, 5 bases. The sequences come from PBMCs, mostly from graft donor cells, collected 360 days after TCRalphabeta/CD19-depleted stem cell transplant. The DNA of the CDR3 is TGTGCCAGCAGTTACCTCGCGGGGGTCCGAAATCAGCCCCAGCATTTT. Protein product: CASSYLAGVRNQPQHF.